A single sample is the source of the 12 T cell receptor beta chains below, sequenced in a study of graft-versus-host responses after intestinal transplantation. Sequenced by immunoSEQ multiplex PCR; TCRdb stores in-frame clones only, minus some. The profile shows roughly 4,000 clones, 20% to 25% of them singletons. The sample here was alloreactive CD4+ T cells from a mixed lymphocyte reaction culture, taken before transplantation. Subset described: CFSE-low proliferating T cells sorted from roughly 6-day pre-transplant mixed lymphocyte reaction (GvH or HvG direction). These receptors were obtained from a human patient who was an organ donor for intestinal transplantation.

The chain joins TRBV6-1 to TRBJ2-3, with TRBD2 as a possible D gene (7 bases). Trimming pared 5 bases from V and 1 base from J, leaving 13 bases between. Germline V gene data show CDR1 as MNHNS and CDR2 as SASEGT. The CDR3 is 15 amino acids. CDR3 coding DNA: TGTGCCAGCAGTTTCACAGGGAGGGGCACAGATACGCAGTATTTT. Translating it yields CASSFTGRGTDTQYF.

This clone is labeled large (0.1 to 1%). J is TRBJ1-3 and V is TRBV5-4, with TRBD1 matching 9 bases. Germline V gene data show CDR1 as SGHNT and CDR2 as YYREEE (reference sequence). The trim removed 4 bases at V and 2 bases at J, leaving 1 base unmatched. The CDR3 runs 14 residues. Here the CDR3 reads CASSRQGAGNTIYF. In nucleotides, the CDR3 is TGTGCCAGCAGCCGACAGGGGGCTGGAAACACCATATATTTT.

The CDR3 loop reads CASSEGRVTANTGELFF. CDR3 in DNA: TGCGCCAGCAGTGAGGGGAGGGTTACCGCGAACACCGGGGAGCTGTTTTTT. The chain recombines TRBV10-2 with TRBJ2-2, with 7 bases that match TRBD2. Germline V gene data show CDR1 as WSHSY and CDR2 as SAAADI. The J segment lost 0 bases and the V segment lost 2 bases, leaving 6 bases of the junction unmatched. CDR3 length: 17 amino acids.

By its share, this clone is medium-sized. The chain carries TRBV29-1 and TRBJ2-5; perhaps TRBD1 as D (5 bases). The CDR3 extends over 12 amino acids. V lost 3 bases, J lost 7 bases, and 12 bases lay in between. Germline lookup yields CDR1 SQVTM and CDR2 ANQGSEA. CDR3 DNA sequence: TGCAGCGTTGACAGGGTAGCAGGGACCCAGTACTTC. Translated, it gives CSVDRVAGTQYF.

V usage is TRBV21-1 and J usage is TRBJ1-2; the tabulated D call, TRBD1, remains unverified against the DNA. TRBV21-1 is a documented pseudogene. This CDR3 is 15 amino acids long. The CDR3 DNA reads TGTGCCAGCAGCAAATGGTGGACAGGGGTCGACGGCTACACCTTC. Its translation: CASSKWWTGVDGYTF.

This clone was seen a few times. J is TRBJ1-2 and V is TRBV28; D gene ambiguous. From germline, CDR1 is MDHEN and CDR2 SYDVKM. This CDR3 spans 16 amino acids. Between the trimmed V and J ends, which lost 1 base and 7 bases, there was a span of 19 bases. CDR3 sequence: CASSLYRPDLSAGYTF. CDR3 in DNA: TGTGCCAGCAGTTTATATCGCCCCGACTTGAGTGCTGGCTACACCTTC.

This clone was counted only a few times. The V gene is TRBV6-9, the J gene TRBJ1-2; a possible D gene is TRBD1 (5 bases). The CDR3 contains 15 residues. V was pared by 3 bases and J by 2 bases, with 13 bases between. Germline V CDR1 and CDR2: MNHGY, SVAAGI. CDR3 in DNA: TGTGCCAGCAGTTACGGGCCAACAGGAAACTATGGCTACACCTTC. It codes for CASSYGPTGNYGYTF.

The table lists this clone with a few counts. The chain couples TRBV4-3 to TRBJ1-6, with D possibly matching TRBD1 (5 bases). Trimming pared 3 bases from V and 7 bases from J, leaving 7 bases between. Germline lookup yields CDR1 LGHNA and CDR2 YSLEER. CDR3 size: 13 residues. The CDR3 nucleotides read TGCGCCAGCAGCCATCCAGGGAATTCACCCCTCCACTTT. This encodes CASSHPGNSPLHF.

This clone showed up just a few times. The rearrangement joins TRBV6-1 to TRBJ1-6; D gene unclear. V was pared by 6 bases and J by 7 bases, with 7 bases between. This CDR3 contains 12 residues. CDR1 is MNHNS and CDR2 is SASEGT in the germline V gene. The DNA of the CDR3 is TGTGCCAGCAGAATCCCGAATTCACCCCTCCACTTT. Translated: CASRIPNSPLHF.

Sample share makes this clone medium-sized. The chain carries TRBV5-1 and TRBJ1-4, with 7 bases identical to TRBD1. In germline, CDR1 is SGHRS, CDR2 YFSETQ. The trim removed 0 bases at V and 13 bases at J, leaving 3 bases unmatched. CDR3 length: 12 residues. For the CDR3, the DNA is TGCGCCAGCAGCTTGGAAGGACAGGCACTGTTTTTT. It translates to CASSLEGQALFF.

The chain has TRBV28 and TRBJ1-1; weak D call: TRBD1 (5 bases). The CDR3 is made up of 14 amino acids. V was trimmed by 3 bases and J by 1 base, leaving 9 bases between them. Germline V gene lookup returns CDR1 MDHEN and CDR2 SYDVKM. CDR3 nucleotide sequence: TGTGCCAGCAGTTTGCAGGGTAAGAACACTGAAGCTTTCTTT. Translation: CASSLQGKNTEAFF.

V is TRBV6-1 and J is TRBJ2-3, with TRBD2 identical over 12 bases. The CDR3 totals 15 residues. Trimming removed 4 bases from V and 1 base from J; junction bases left unmatched: 0. CDR1 and CDR2 (germline): MNHNS, SASEGT. The CDR3: CASSGLAGGTDTQYF. CDR3 coding DNA: TGTGCCAGCAGTGGACTAGCGGGGGGCACAGATACGCAGTATTTT.